This is a list of T cell receptor beta chains from one sample in a study of CD8+CD57+ T cells in acquired aplastic anemia. TCRdb re-called the reads with MiXCR, one entry per CDR3 protein. Of 400,000 to 450,000 distinct CDR3 sequences listed, approximately 70% are singletons. The sequenced sample was sorted CD4+, CD8+, or CD8+CD57+ T cells (not recorded which) from PBMCs. The receptors stem from a human donor in good health, serving as a control. CDR3s include the opening cysteine and the closing phenylalanine or tryptophan.

15 TRBJ2-3 TRBV5-1 CASTELAGSSDTQYF
15 TRBJ2-1 TRBV5-8 CASSFGQGSYNEQFF
12 TRBJ1-1 TRBV20-1 CSASVGGTEAFF
15 TRBJ1-2 TRBV7-2 CASRLDTGERGGYTF
15 TRBJ1-5 TRBV7-6 CASSLTQGAGYTLHF
12 TRBJ1-1 TRBV12-3/TRBV12-4 CASSLWDTEAFF
14 TRBJ2-1 TRBV7-3 CASSLTSGPGEFTF
16 TRBJ1-3 TRBV9 CASTLGDTGAGNTIYF
13 TRBJ2-7 TRBV3-1 CASSPRQGDEQYF
13 TRBJ2-7 TRBV19 CAWSKGGGYEQYF
13 TRBJ2-3 TRBV20-1 CSASRTSGASQYF
16 TRBJ1-3 TRBV10-3 CAISEPNRGAGNTIYF
11 TRBJ2-5 TRBV24-1 CASSFTETQYF
12 TRBJ2-7 TRBV29-1 CSSAGARDEQYF
15 TRBJ1-6 TRBV25-1 CASSVRTGRNSPLHF
14 TRBJ2-5 TRBV7-8 CASRTGPSFGTQYF
15 TRBJ2-7 TRBV7-9 CASSSIPNRAHEQYF
16 TRBJ1-6 TRBV7-9 CASSYFPRGGNSPLHF
13 TRBJ1-2 TRBV5-1 CASSVQGQSSYTF
14 TRBJ1-3 TRBV7-2 CASSFTQGGGHTFF
15 TRBJ1-6 TRBV7-3 CASSLDGHGDSPLHF
17 TRBJ1-3 TRBV18 CASSPTGTANSGNTIYF
14 TRBJ1-6 TRBV6-5 CASSLRSLNSPLHF
15 TRBJ2-5 TRBV20-1 CSAGDMRRGQETQYF
13 TRBJ2-7 TRBV12-3/TRBV12-4 CASSFDRGNEQYF
14 TRBJ2-7 TRBV7-4 CASSLAVSGYVQYF
15 TRBJ1-3 TRBV9 CASSVGAGSYNELYF
13 TRBJ1-2 TRBV29-1 CSVELQGYYGYTF
14 . TRBV5-1 CASSLQGRDYGYTF
15 TRBJ1-2 TRBV7-3 CASSLGADREDAQTF
16 TRBJ2-2 TRBV20-1 CSARNRRGVDTGELFF
10 TRBJ2-5 TRBV2 CASNVMPGNF
10 TRBJ2-7 TRBV19 CASHRLEQYF
13 TRBJ1-1 TRBV10-3 CGVRDFGDTEAFF
16 TRBJ1-1 TRBV7-9 CASSHGTAKRPPEAFF
13 TRBJ1-2 TRBV19 CASSINFNYGYTF
11 TRBJ2-7 TRBV20-1 CSARGLDEQYF